The TCR beta chain under discussion was sequenced for a study of human CD8 memory T cell subsets. Worth noting for this clonotype: What it binds is unknown.

Sequencing libraries of TCR beta were made by UMI-labeled 5' RACE. No DNA is given; TCRdb re-called the 5' RACE reads and lists each CDR3 protein once. Found here are under 6,000 distinct CDR3 sequences; the top ten clones hold roughly a quarter. Germline lookup yields CDR1 MNHEY and CDR2 SVGAGI. The CDR3 runs to 15 residues. The study's findings and limits: Although both stem-like subsets shared clonotypes with effector memory cells, the stem-like memory and precursor exhausted T cell repertoires overlapped only minimally with each other.

This clonotype was obtained from a human donor in good health. The chain carries TRBV6-5 and TRBJ2-1; absent DNA, TCRdb's TRBD2 call cannot be checked. Sample: CD8+ T cells from PBMCs. The chain's CDR3 is CASGLAGGSYNEQFF.